The rows below give T cell receptor beta chains drawn from one sample of a study of high-grade serous ovarian cancer treatment subgroups. TCRdb keeps only in-frame clones here, not all; method: immunoSEQ multiplex PCR. The sample has about 15,000 clones, less than 90% seen once; the top ten hold 6% to 7%. Sequencing was performed on tumor tissue. These receptors came from a human donor with high-grade serous ovarian cancer. The CDR3 runs from the conserved cysteine through the conserved F or W. A D gene is named only where the DNA matches it firmly.

- TRBV27 CASSFSGGATPQHF
- TRBV9 CASSDAGSGANVLTF
TRBD1 TRBV5-1 CASSLAYRTGWGNEQYF
- TRBV25-1 CASSRITGELFF
- TRBV5-1 CASSLGLVAPYNEQFF
TRBD2 TRBV2 CASSLADSYEQYF
- TRBV9 CASSVAGTGELFF
- TRBV29-1 CSVVENYGYTF
- TRBV7-9 CASSLHPGQSGGELFF
TRBD1 TRBV5-4 CASSTGQGTNEQFF
- TRBV28 CASSFGGSFVNSNQPQHF
TRBD1 TRBV2 CATGTGVLEKLFF
- TRBV9 CASSVVTGELFF
- TRBV13 CASSTYENYGYTF
TRBD1 TRBV6-1 CASRGQRNTEAFF
- TRBV5-6 CASSAQQGRNTEAFF
- TRBV29-1 CSVVRGGVTEAFF
- TRBV5-3 CARTLRDSWMYEQYF
TRBD2 TRBV4-2 CASSPLLAGGLKFSGANVLTF
- TRBV19 CASSTYPSLESQHF
TRBD1 TRBV7-2 CASSLRQGASPLHF
TRBD2 TRBV7-8 CASSLGLAGGVEQYF
TRBD1 TRBV5-4 CASSSRRQGDYEQYF
- TRBV9 CASSVVGDGTDTQYF
- TRBV29-1 CSVVGGQLSYEQYF
TRBD1 TRBV9 CASSETGTGNSNQPQHF
- TRBV28 CASSSPGQVNEQFF
- TRBV6-5 CASSYSRWLGWVFF
TRBD1 TRBV2 CASSVGDRDQPQHF
- TRBV5-1 CASKGGYSGVNTEAFF
TRBD1 TRBV6-6 CASSSGGGSPLHF
- TRBV7-2 CASSPSPGGYSPLHF
TRBD1 TRBV4-1 CVSSQIAGTGYYEQYF
TRBD1 TRBV4-1 CASSPGTGAGYTF
- TRBV25-1 CASSGGTTNTEAFF
- TRBV6-5 CASSYQGSGANVLTF
- TRBV2 CASSERGNNQPQHF
TRBD2 TRBV11-2 CASSSSGGFTDTQYF
- TRBV19 CASRQDGGGNTIYF
- TRBV10-3 CAISESELVGNIQYF
- TRBV20-1 CSARGEETQYF
- TRBV5-6 CASSKTGDYFIKDTQYF
TRBD1 TRBV29-1 CSVGGVGTGVGYTF
- TRBV10-3 CAISEWLAGSQETQYF
TRBD1 TRBV7-9 CASSQVGTGATGELFF
- TRBV28 CASSSTRANYGYTF
- TRBV5-6 CASSLNRGPGYTF
TRBD1 TRBV28 CASRRGQMYGYTF